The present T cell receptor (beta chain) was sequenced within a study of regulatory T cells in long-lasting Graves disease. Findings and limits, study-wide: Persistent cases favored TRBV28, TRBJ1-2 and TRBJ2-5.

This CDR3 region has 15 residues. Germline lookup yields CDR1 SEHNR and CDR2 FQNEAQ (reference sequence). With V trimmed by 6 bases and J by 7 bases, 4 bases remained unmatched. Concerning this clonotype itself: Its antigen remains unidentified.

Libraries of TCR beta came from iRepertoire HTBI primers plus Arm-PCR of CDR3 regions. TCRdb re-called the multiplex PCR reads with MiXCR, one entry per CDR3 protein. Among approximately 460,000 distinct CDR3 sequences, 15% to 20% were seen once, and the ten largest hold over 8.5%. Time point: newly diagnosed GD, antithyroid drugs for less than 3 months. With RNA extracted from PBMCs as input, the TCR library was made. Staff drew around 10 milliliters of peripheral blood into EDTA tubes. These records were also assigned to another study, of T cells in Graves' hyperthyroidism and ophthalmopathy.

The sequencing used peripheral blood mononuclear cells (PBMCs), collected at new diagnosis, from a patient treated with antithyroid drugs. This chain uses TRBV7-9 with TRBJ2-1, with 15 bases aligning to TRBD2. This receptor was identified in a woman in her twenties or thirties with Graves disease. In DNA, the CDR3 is TGTGCCAGCAGGCCGGGACTAGCGGGAGGAAATGAGCAGTTCTTC. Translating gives CASRPGLAGGNEQFF. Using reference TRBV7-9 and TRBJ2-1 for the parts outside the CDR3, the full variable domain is DTGVSQNPRHKITKRGQNVTFRCDPISEHNRLYWYRQTLGQGPEFLTYFQNEAQLEKSRLLSDRFSAERPKGSFSTLEIQRTEQGDSAMYLCASRPGLAGGNEQFFGPGTRLTVL.